The present T cell receptor beta chain was sequenced within a study of blood T cell repertoires in COVID-19. Turning to the study itself: The analysed material was cDNA or gDNA that came from T cells, B-cell-depleted T cells, or PBMCs.

This CDR3 is built from 15 residues. V lost 6 bases, J lost 4 bases, and 11 bases stayed unmatched. The germline CDR1 and CDR2 sequences are SEHNR and FQNEAQ (reference sequence). Some clones are missing from TCRdb's copy, which holds only in-frame ones; the method was immunoSEQ multiplex PCR. The sample shows roughly 80,000 clones, around nine tenths of them seen only once. The sequenced material came from peripheral blood. The chain is built from TRBV7-9 and TRBJ1-2, with TRBD1 identical over 7 bases. This receptor was identified in a middle-aged man with active COVID-19. Here the CDR3 reads CASSFSQGVSYGYTF. In nucleotides, the CDR3 is TGTGCCAGCAGTTTTTCCCAGGGGGTTAGCTATGGCTACACCTTC.